The rows below give T cell receptor beta chains drawn from one sample of a study of blood T cell repertoires in COVID-19. Using immunoSEQ multiplex PCR, the repertoire was profiled, and TCRdb retains in-frame clones only, with some absent. The data contain about 250,000 clones, about 79% of them singletons. Sequencing was done on a sample of peripheral blood. All receptors come from a man older than 75 with acute or convalescent COVID-19. The CDR3 runs from the conserved cysteine through the conserved F or W. The order of the fields is D gene, J gene, clone size, V gene, CDR3 protein, CDR3 DNA. A D gene is named only where the DNA matches it firmly. Only some rows state a clone size, as once, few, many or a class for expanded clones.

>TRBD2|TRBJ2-7|.|TRBV3-1/TRBV3-2
CASSRTSIYEQYF
TGTGCCAGCAGCAGGACTAGCATCTACGAGCAGTACTTC
>TRBD2|TRBJ2-3|.|TRBV9
CASSVDPSGLTDTQYF
TGTGCCAGCAGCGTAGACCCTAGCGGCCTCACAGATACGCAGTATTTT
>.|TRBJ1-3|.|TRBV5-5
CASSPGTTGNTIYF
TGTGCCAGCAGCCCGGGGACTACGGGAAACACCATATATTTT
>TRBD1|TRBJ1-4|once|TRBV25-1
CASFGQGSRLFF
TGTGCCAGCTTCGGACAGGGATCGAGACTGTTTTTT
>.|TRBJ2-1|.|TRBV28
CASLSSYNEQFF
TGTGCCAGTCTGAGCTCCTACAATGAGCAGTTCTTC
>.|TRBJ2-2|.|TRBV25-1
CASTRGSGTGELFF
TGTGCCAGCACCCGAGGATCGGGGACCGGGGAGCTGTTTTTT
>TRBD1|TRBJ2-7|.|TRBV6-5
CASSYSGQGPLGQYF
TGTGCCAGCAGTTACTCGGGACAGGGCCCGTTAGGGCAGTACTTC
>.|TRBJ1-3|.|TRBV27
CASSSGLSGNTIYF
TGTGCCAGCAGTTCGGGACTCTCTGGAAACACCATATATTTT
>TRBD1|TRBJ2-7|.|TRBV7-2
CASSLPPGGYDEQYF
TGTGCCAGCAGCTTACCGCCAGGGGGCTACGACGAGCAGTACTTC
>TRBD2|TRBJ2-3|.|TRBV6-5
CASSYGGGVGDTQYF
TGTGCCAGCAGTTACGGGGGGGGAGTCGGTGATACGCAGTATTTT
>.|TRBJ2-7|.|TRBV9
CASSVDRDEQYF
TGTGCCAGCAGCGTAGACCGGGACGAGCAGTACTTC
>.|TRBJ1-2|.|TRBV5-1
CASSLGPTGVNYGYTF
TGCGCCAGCAGCTTGGGCCCCACGGGGGTTAACTATGGCTACACCTTC
>TRBD1|TRBJ1-5|.|TRBV5-6
CASSSRQGSNQPQHF
TGTGCCAGCAGCTCGAGACAGGGAAGTAATCAGCCCCAGCATTTT
>.|TRBJ1-4|.|TRBV27
CASSLSLRSNEKLFF
TGTGCCAGCAGTTTATCGTTACGGTCTAATGAAAAACTGTTTTTT
>TRBD1|TRBJ1-1|few|TRBV7-9
CAVRQGNTEAFF
TGTGCCGTACGACAGGGGAACACTGAAGCTTTCTTT
>.|TRBJ2-7|.|TRBV7-8
CASSLARGPYEQYF
TGTGCCAGCAGTCTAGCGAGGGGCCCCTACGAGCAGTACTTC
>.|TRBJ1-5|.|TRBV28
CASSSAGAQPQHF
TGTGCCAGCAGTTCGGCGGGCGCTCAGCCCCAGCATTTT
>TRBD1|TRBJ1-2|.|TRBV4-1
CASSQDATGVWEGYTF
TGCGCCAGCAGCCAAGACGCTACAGGGGTATGGGAGGGCTACACCTTC
>TRBD1|TRBJ1-1|once|TRBV27
CASSNGQGAYTEAFF
TGTGCCAGCAGTAACGGACAGGGGGCATACACTGAAGCTTTCTTT
>TRBD1|TRBJ2-3|once|TRBV30
CAWSLTGGADTQYF
TGTGCCTGGAGTTTGACAGGGGGGGCAGATACGCAGTATTTT
>TRBD2|TRBJ2-7|.|TRBV30
CAWSVLSAGSYEQYF
TGTGCCTGGAGTGTACTTTCAGCGGGATCCTACGAGCAGTACTTC
>.|TRBJ1-6|.|TRBV6-5
CASSYEDRSTPLHF
TGTGCCAGCAGTTACGAGGACAGAAGTACACCCCTCCACTTT
>.|TRBJ1-5|.|TRBV6-5
CAGGPSVGQPQHF
TGTGCTGGAGGACCCTCAGTAGGGCAGCCCCAGCATTTT
>TRBD2|TRBJ2-1|.|TRBV6-5
CASERGGVNEQFF
TGTGCCAGCGAGCGGGGGGGCGTAAATGAGCAGTTCTTC
>TRBD2|TRBJ2-3|.|TRBV2
CASSEGWRGGTDTQYF
TGTGCCAGCAGTGAGGGGTGGCGGGGGGGCACAGATACGCAGTATTTT
>TRBD1|TRBJ2-1|.|TRBV24-1
CATSDFGGQGYNEQFF
TGTGCCACCAGTGATTTTGGGGGACAGGGGTACAATGAGCAGTTCTTC
>.|TRBJ2-4|.|TRBV28
CASSPNSGTKNIQYF
TGTGCCAGCAGTCCGAATAGCGGAACCAAAAACATTCAGTACTTC
>.|TRBJ1-2|.|TRBV24-1
CATSVGVNYGYTF
TGTGCCACCAGTGTCGGGGTTAACTATGGCTACACCTTC
>.|TRBJ2-3|.|TRBV7-2
CASSLSGDTQYF
TGTGCCAGCAGCTTAAGCGGTGATACGCAGTATTTT
>.|TRBJ2-3|.|TRBV6-4
CASSASGGAVTDTQYF
TGTGCCAGCAGTGCTTCAGGAGGTGCAGTCACAGATACGCAGTATTTT
>.|TRBJ2-3|.|TRBV7-9
CASSQRADTQYF
TGTGCCAGCAGCCAGAGGGCAGATACGCAGTATTTT
>.|TRBJ1-5|.|TRBV5-1
CASSLGESSNQPQHF
TGCGCCAGCAGCTTGGGAGAATCGAGCAATCAGCCCCAGCATTTT
>.|TRBJ1-5|.|TRBV21-1
CASSKVRGRNQPQHF
TGTGCCAGCAGCAAAGTCAGGGGGCGCAATCAGCCCCAGCATTTT
>TRBD1|TRBJ1-2|.|TRBV6-4
CASSTFGTGRDGYTF
TGTGCCAGCAGCACCTTCGGGACAGGGAGGGATGGCTACACCTTC
>.|TRBJ1-5|.|TRBV19
CASTPRVGPQHF
TGTGCCAGTACCCCGCGGGTCGGGCCCCAGCATTTT
>.|TRBJ2-1|.|TRBV18
CASSLAGSYNEQFF
TGTGCCAGCTCCCTTGCCGGGTCCTACAATGAGCAGTTCTTC
>.|TRBJ1-1|.|TRBV5-1
CASSPQGGLRNTEAFF
TGCGCCAGCAGCCCTCAGGGAGGGCTAAGGAACACTGAAGCTTTCTTT
>.|TRBJ2-7|.|TRBV5-6
CASSRYSYEQYF
TGTGCCAGCAGCCGTTATTCCTACGAGCAGTACTTC
>TRBD1|TRBJ1-3|.|TRBV12-5
CASGRTGDGNTIYF
TGTGCTAGTGGTCGTACAGGGGACGGAAACACCATATATTTT
>.|TRBJ1-3|.|TRBV7-2
CASSWGGGMVGNTIYF
TGTGCCAGCAGCTGGGGGGGAGGGATGGTTGGAAACACCATATATTTT
>.|TRBJ1-6|once|TRBV2
CASSDGDTSKGLHF
TGTGCCAGCAGTGATGGGGACACCTCTAAGGGACTCCACTTT
>.|TRBJ2-5|.|TRBV2
CASSPRQETQYF
TGTGCCAGCAGCCCCCGGCAAGAGACCCAGTACTTC
>TRBD2|TRBJ2-1|.|TRBV5-4
CASILDVITSGGYYNEQFF
TGTGCCAGCATCCTTGATGTAATTACTAGCGGGGGTTACTACAATGAGCAGTTCTTC
>TRBD1|TRBJ1-5|once|TRBV5-8
CASSPDRGHQPQHF
TGTGCCAGCAGCCCTGACAGGGGCCATCAGCCCCAGCATTTT
>TRBD2|TRBJ2-3|.|TRBV4-2
CASSRTSGGASDTQYF
TGTGCCAGCAGCCGGACTAGCGGGGGGGCATCAGATACGCAGTATTTT
>.|TRBJ1-6|.|TRBV15
CATSRDGLMYSPLHF
TGTGCCACCAGCAGAGACGGTTTAATGTATTCACCCCTCCACTTT
>TRBD2|TRBJ2-3|.|TRBV18
CASSLSGASTDTQYF
TGTGCCAGCTCACTAAGCGGGGCGAGCACAGATACGCAGTATTTT
>.|TRBJ1-1|.|TRBV11-2
CASSLTGYMNTEAFF
TGTGCCAGCAGCTTAACAGGGTACATGAACACTGAAGCTTTCTTT
>TRBD2|TRBJ2-1|.|TRBV5-1
CASSLVAGGPNEQFF
TGCGCCAGCAGCTTGGTAGCGGGAGGGCCGAATGAGCAGTTCTTC
>.|TRBJ2-7|.|TRBV5-1
CASSLVQNPNYEQYF
TGCGCCAGCAGCTTGGTCCAGAATCCCAACTACGAGCAGTACTTC
>TRBD1|TRBJ1-2|.|TRBV6-5
CASRDRVRGGYTF
TGTGCCAGCAGGGACAGGGTGCGGGGGGGCTACACCTTC
>TRBD1|TRBJ2-5|.|TRBV3-1/TRBV3-2
CASSRPDRGKTQETQYF
TGTGCCAGCAGCCGGCCGGACAGGGGGAAAACCCAAGAGACCCAGTACTTC
>TRBD2|TRBJ2-1|.|TRBV7-7
CASSRGLAGDNEQFF
TGTGCCAGCAGCCGAGGACTAGCGGGGGACAATGAGCAGTTCTTC
>.|TRBJ2-2|once|TRBV5-1
CASSLAPGNTGELFF
TGCGCCAGCAGCTTGGCCCCAGGAAACACCGGGGAGCTGTTTTTT
>.|TRBJ2-4|.|TRBV7-2
CASSSYREPKNIQYF
TGTGCCAGCAGCTCGTACAGGGAACCCAAAAACATTCAGTACTTC
>.|TRBJ2-7|few|TRBV5-4
CASSLEAGATYEQYF
TGTGCCAGCAGCTTGGAGGCAGGGGCTACCTACGAGCAGTACTTC
>.|TRBJ1-1|.|TRBV7-9
CASSPWGRGTEAFF
TGTGCCAGCAGCCCGTGGGGGAGGGGCACTGAAGCTTTCTTT